A selection of T cell receptor beta chains follows, all from one sample in a study of cytomegalovirus exposure and HLA in healthy donors. Sequenced by immunoSEQ multiplex PCR; TCRdb stores in-frame clones only, minus some. The repertoire holds 130,000 or so clones, with 75% to 85% as singletons. The source material was PBMCs. All receptors come from a woman in her 50s in good health and CMV-seropositive. Each CDR3 is given with its conserved first and last residue. A D gene is named only where the DNA matches it firmly. The size entry is marked missing in some rows and otherwise reads once, few, many or a size class.

CDR3 protein,CDR3 DNA,D gene,J gene,V gene,clone size
CASSSGTGRPMGETQYF,TGTGCCAGCAGTTCCGGGACAGGGAGGCCCATGGGTGAGACCCAGTACTTC,TRBD1,TRBJ2-5,TRBV28,NA
CASEARGIYGYTF,TGTGCCAGCGAGGCCAGGGGAATCTATGGCTACACCTTC,NA,TRBJ1-2,TRBV6-5,NA
CALSTRDLTYEQYF,TGTGCCTTAAGTACTAGGGACTTGACCTACGAGCAGTACTTC,NA,TRBJ2-7,TRBV30,few
CASSSPGSHEQYF,TGCGCCAGCAGCTCCCCAGGGTCCCACGAGCAGTACTTC,NA,TRBJ2-7,TRBV5-1,NA
CASRGQLNQPQHF,TGTGCCAGTAGAGGACAGTTAAATCAGCCCCAGCATTTT,NA,TRBJ1-5,TRBV19,NA
CASSHGQVGEQYF,TGCGCCAGCAGCCACGGTCAGGTTGGCGAGCAGTACTTC,NA,TRBJ2-7,TRBV4-3,NA
CASSLGGTGGNEQYF,TGCGCCAGCAGCTTGGGTGGGACAGGGGGCAACGAGCAGTACTTC,TRBD1,TRBJ2-7,TRBV5-1,NA
CASSKWTGGYEAFF,TGTGCCAGCAGCAAATGGACAGGGGGGTATGAAGCTTTCTTT,TRBD1,TRBJ1-1,TRBV5-8,NA
CSVDETGNNYGYTF,TGCAGCGTAGACGAGACAGGAAATAACTATGGCTACACCTTC,NA,TRBJ1-2,TRBV29-1,NA
CAIPRISGNTIYF,TGTGCCATCCCGAGAATCTCTGGAAACACCATATATTTT,NA,TRBJ1-3,TRBV5-6,few
CASSFQQGASAKNIQYF,TGTGCCAGCAGCTTCCAACAGGGGGCGAGTGCCAAAAACATTCAGTACTTC,TRBD1,TRBJ2-4,TRBV7-8,few